These 22 T cell receptor beta chains share one sample of origin, sequenced in a study of T cells in women clearing cervical HPV infection. Assay used: immunoSEQ multiplex PCR; TCRdb lists only in-frame clones, some missing. This repertoire includes tens of thousands of clones. The sample taken for sequencing was blood buffy coat. These receptors originate from a woman aged 18 to 75 with a cervical HPV16 infection that either progressed to CIN3+ or cleared (not recorded which).

For this clone: The read falls 3 residues short of the CDR3 end, and the missing part is taken from the germline J gene. The chain links TRBV2 to TRBJ2-3; the D gene is possibly TRBD1 (6 bases). The germline V gene has CDR1 SNHLY and CDR2 FYNNEI. The CDR3 is made up of 15 amino acids. The V end lost 6 bases, the J end lost 0 bases, and 13 bases lay between the germline ends. The CDR3 protein is CASSVLTGSTDTQYF. The CDR3 DNA, read in part, is TGTGCCAGCAGCGTGTTGACAGGTAGCACAGATACG.

As regards this clone: Sequencing ends 3 residues short of the CDR3 end; the germline J gene provides the rest. This rearrangement joins TRBV5-4 to TRBJ1-1; D is unclear. With 1 base removed from V and 1 base from J, the gap between germline ends came to 5 bases. The CDR3 contains 13 residues. The germline CDR1 and CDR2 sequences are SGHNT and YYREEE (reference sequence). The CDR3 sequence is CASSLRGNTEAFF. The CDR3 bases that were read are TGTGCCAGCAGCTTGCGGGGGAACACTGAA.

To note about this clone: The sequenced fragment ends 3 residues before the CDR3 boundary, so the rest is inferred from the germline J gene. The rearrangement joins TRBV5-6 to TRBJ1-6; D unclear. CDR1 and CDR2 from the germline V gene are SGHDT and YYEEEE. Trimming cost V 5 bases and J 9 bases, with 12 bases left between them. This CDR3 is 13 amino acids long. Partial CDR3 DNA: TGTGCCAGCAGGAGGGTGTTTGGTTCACCC. Residues: CASRRVFGSP. In full, the CDR3 reads CASRRVFGSPLHF.

Notes on this clone: The read terminates 3 residues ahead of where the CDR3 ends, so the germline J gene completes it. The gene calls are TRBV6-1 and TRBJ1-1; tentatively, D is TRBD1 (5 bases). Trimming took off 4 bases at V and 4 bases at J, with 13 bases between the two ends. Germline loops: CDR1 MNHNS, CDR2 SASEGT. This CDR3 has 14 amino acids. Incomplete CDR3 DNA: TGTGCCAGCAGTGCCTCAGGGCCTAGCACTGAA. This encodes CASSASGPSTE. The full CDR3 protein reads CASSASGPSTEAFF.

As to this clone: The missing CDR3 end, 3 residues past where the read stops, is filled in from the germline J gene. The chain has TRBV30 and TRBJ2-5, with a possible D match to TRBD2 (5 bases). The CDR3 has 11 residues. In germline, CDR1 is GTSNPN, CDR2 SVGIG (reference sequence). This CDR3 reads CAWSVRGTQYF. CDR3 bases read: TGTGCCTGGAGTGTCCGGGGAACC.

To note about this clone: The read finishes 3 residues shy of the CDR3 end, and the germline J gene is used to complete it. The V gene is TRBV10-1, the J gene TRBJ2-3; 7 bases match TRBD1. There are 14 residues in the CDR3. CDR1 is WNHNN and CDR2 is SYGVQD in the germline V gene (reference sequence). Trimming at V came to 8 bases and at J to 2 bases, leaving 7 bases not matched to a gene. The CDR3 DNA, read in part, is TGCGCCAGCGGGGACAGACGTGCCACAGATACG. Its translation: CASGDRRATDT. The complete CDR3 protein is CASGDRRATDTQYF.

On this clone: The CDR3 end lies 3 residues beyond the end of the read and is filled in from the germline J gene. The rearrangement links TRBV18 to TRBJ2-3; D is ambiguous. V was pared by 1 base and J by 7 bases, with 18 bases between. The germline V gene has CDR1 KGHSH and CDR2 LQKENI. CDR3 size: 16 residues. The CDR3 bases that were read are TGTGCCAGCTCACCACTAAACGTGCAGGCCCCTCATACG. This gives the protein CASSPLNVQAPHT. Given in full, the CDR3 is CASSPLNVQAPHTQYF.

As concerns this clone: The read falls 3 residues short of the CDR3 end, and the missing part is taken from the germline J gene. The J gene is TRBJ2-1, the V gene TRBV6-4; maybe TRBD1 (6 bases). The CDR3 totals 13 residues. Germline V CDR1 and CDR2: MRHNA, SNTAGT. Trimming cost V 5 bases and J 6 bases, with 11 bases left between them. The CDR3 DNA, read in part, is TGTGCCAGCAGTACCGACAGGAGCAATGAG. Amino acids: CASSTDRSNE. The full CDR3 reads CASSTDRSNEQFF.

Concerning this clone: The CDR3 extends 3 residues past the end of the read, so its final part is completed from the germline J gene. The chain recombines TRBV19 with TRBJ2-3, with 7 bases identical to TRBD1. The CDR3 consists of 13 residues. Per germline, CDR1 LNHDA and CDR2 SQIVND (reference sequence). Partial CDR3 DNA: TGTGCCAGTAGTAGGGACAGCGAAGAGACG. Protein sequence: CASSRDSEET. The complete CDR3 sequence is CASSRDSEETQYF.

Points on this clone: The CDR3 end is not reached by the read, which stops 3 residues before it; the germline J gene fills it in. The V and J genes are TRBV6-1 and TRBJ2-7; a weak D match, TRBD2 (7 bases). CDR1 is MNHNS and CDR2 is SASEGT in the germline V gene. V was clipped by 3 bases and J by 3 bases, with 15 bases between them. The CDR3 is 15 residues long. CDR3 sequence: CASSDQAGASYEQYF. Incomplete CDR3 DNA: TGTGCCAGCAGTGACCAGGCGGGGGCTAGCTACGAG.

Points on this clone: The observed sequence ends 3 residues before the CDR3 terminus, with the missing tail filled in from the germline J gene. This sequence joins TRBV29-1 and TRBJ2-7, with D maybe TRBD2 (5 bases). Germline V lookup: CDR1 SQVTM, CDR2 ANQGSEA. The CDR3 sequence is 15 residues long. The ends were cut back, 3 bases at V and 2 bases at J, with 17 bases in the middle. Incomplete CDR3 DNA: TGCAGCGTTGAGGGTCCACAGACTAAGACCTACGAG. Translation: CSVEGPQTKTYE. The entire CDR3 protein is CSVEGPQTKTYEQYF.

Note on this clone: With the read ending 3 residues before the CDR3 end, the germline J gene is used to fill in that end. The J gene is TRBJ1-2, the V gene TRBV18, with 7 bases lining up with TRBD1. This CDR3 contains 13 residues. Germline-derived CDR1 and CDR2 are KGHSH and LQKENI. This CDR3 is CASSRTGDHDYTF. Partial CDR3 DNA: TGTGCCAGCTCACGTACAGGGGATCATGAC.

Regarding this clone: The read finishes 3 residues shy of the CDR3 end, and the germline J gene is used to complete it. The rearrangement joins TRBV10-3 to TRBJ1-2, with 7 positions matching TRBD1. The CDR3 is made up of 14 amino acids. The germline V gene has CDR1 ENHRY and CDR2 SYGVKD. Trimming removed 8 bases from V and 4 bases from J; junction bases left unmatched: 10. The part of the CDR3 DNA that was read is TGTGCCATCTATGACTTACAGGGGACCTATGGC. Translated, it gives CAIYDLQGTYG. The CDR3 in full is CAIYDLQGTYGYTF.

Of note for this clone: The read ends 3 residues early relative to the CDR3; the germline J gene fills the gap. The chain recombines TRBV11-2 with TRBJ2-1; 10 bases fit TRBD2. Germline CDR1 reads SGHAT; CDR2 reads FQNNGV. The CDR3 runs 14 residues. After removal of 3 bases from V and 7 bases from J, the junction contained 3 bases not matched to a gene. The CDR3 DNA, read in part, is TGTGCCAGCAGCTTGACTAGCGGGCGGAATGAG. This gives the protein CASSLTSGRNE. The entire CDR3 protein is CASSLTSGRNEQFF.

Notes on this clone: From the germline J gene comes the end of the CDR3, since the read stops 3 residues before it. This rearrangement joins TRBV5-6 to TRBJ2-1; D might be TRBD1 (5 bases). Germline loops: CDR1 SGHDT, CDR2 YYEEEE. V lost 0 bases and J 3 bases, leaving 7 bases between the germline ends. The CDR3 spans 14 residues. Partial CDR3 DNA: TGTGCCAGCAGCTTGGACCAGGGCTACAATGAG. This codes for CASSLDQGYNE. The CDR3 reads in full as CASSLDQGYNEQFF.

On this clone: The observed sequence ends 3 residues before the CDR3 terminus, with the missing tail filled in from the germline J gene. The J gene is TRBJ1-2, the V gene TRBV20-1, with a tentative D call TRBD1 (6 bases). The CDR3 length is 13 residues. With 5 bases removed from V and 2 bases from J, the gap between germline ends came to 12 bases. Germline CDR1 reads DFQATT; CDR2 reads SNEGSKA (reference sequence). The CDR3 spells CSAQQGLNYGYTF. The CDR3 DNA, read in part, is TGCAGTGCTCAGCAGGGGCTGAACTATGGC.

As to this clone: A junction end diverges from the germline sequence, so it may reflect a read error. The CDR3 goes on 3 residues after the read ends, and that part is filled in from the germline J gene. The chain employs TRBV2 and TRBJ2-3; a possible D gene is TRBD1 (5 bases). Germline loops: CDR1 SNHLY, CDR2 FYNNEI. The CDR3 contains 14 residues. The chain's CDR3 is CASSEGRGTDAQYF. The sequenced part of the CDR3 DNA is TGTGCCAGCAGTGAGGGTAGGGGCACAGATGCG.

As regards this clone: With the read ending 3 residues before the CDR3 end, the germline J gene is used to fill in that end. The chain is built from TRBV5-6 and TRBJ2-1; 7 bases map to TRBD2. Germline V gene data show CDR1 as SGHDT and CDR2 as YYEEEE. CDR3 length: 15 residues. V was pared by 3 bases and J by 5 bases, with 8 bases of the junction left unmatched. The CDR3: CASSSGLVFNNEQFF. Incomplete CDR3 DNA: TGTGCCAGCAGCTCCGGACTAGTCTTCAACAATGAG. The full variable domain, its missing parts supplied by reference TRBV5-6 and TRBJ2-1, is DAGVTQSPTHLIKTRGQQVTLRCSPKSGHDTVSWYQQALGQGPQFIFQYYEEEERQRGNFPDRFSGHQFPNYSSELNVNALLLGDSALYLCASSSGLVFNNEQFFGPGTRLTVL.

As concerns this clone: The read ends 3 residues before the CDR3 terminus; that terminus is restored from the germline J gene. The same CDR3 is also encoded by other DNA sequences in this sample. This chain joins TRBV5-1 and TRBJ1-3; no definite D call. Germline V CDR1 and CDR2: SGHRS, YFSETQ. Trimming pared 4 bases from V and 4 bases from J, leaving 6 bases between. The CDR3 length is 12 residues. This CDR3 reads CASSPGGNTIYF. The CDR3 DNA, read in part, is TGCGCCAGCAGCCCAGGAGGAAACACC.

A word on this clone: The read ends 3 residues shy of where the CDR3 ends; the end is completed using the germline J gene. J is TRBJ1-2 and V is TRBV2; D is ambiguous. Per the germline V gene, CDR1 is SNHLY and CDR2 is FYNNEI. The CDR3 contains 13 residues. The V and J ends lost 4 bases and 4 bases respectively, with 10 bases between them. CDR3 amino acids: CASSGEGSYGYTF. The part of the CDR3 DNA that was read is TGTGCCAGCAGTGGCGAAGGGTCCTATGGC. Variable domain in full (rest from reference TRBV2 and TRBJ1-2): EPEVTQTPSHQVTQMGQEVILRCVPISNHLYFYWYRQILGQKVEFLVSFYNNEISEKSEIFDDQFSVERPDGSNFTLKIRSTKLEDSAMYFCASSGEGSYGYTFGSGTRLTVV.

Details on this clone: Read data end 3 residues before the CDR3 end; the end is taken from the germline J gene. The V call is TRBV5-4, the J call TRBJ2-7; 9 bases line up with TRBD2. V shed 0 bases, J shed 5 bases, and the junction held 3 bases outside the gene matches. The CDR3 covers 14 residues. Per germline, CDR1 SGHNT and CDR2 YYREEE (reference sequence). The CDR3 loop reads CASSLVSSGNEQYF. Incomplete CDR3 DNA: TGTGCCAGCAGCTTGGTTTCTAGCGGGAACGAG.

Comments on this clone: From the germline J gene comes the end of the CDR3, since the read stops 3 residues before it. V gene TRBV7-6 combines with J gene TRBJ2-3, with 7 nucleotides matching TRBD2. The J segment lost 0 bases and the V segment lost 6 bases, leaving 0 bases of the junction unmatched. The CDR3 totals 13 residues. Germline V gene sequence: CDR1 SGHVS, CDR2 FNYEAQ. The chain's CDR3 is CASSSGSTDTQYF. The part of the CDR3 DNA that was read is TGTGCCAGCAGTAGCGGGAGCACAGATACG. The full variable domain, in which reference TRBV7-6 and TRBJ2-3 provide the parts outside the CDR3, is GAGVSQSPRYKVTKRGQDVALRCDPISGHVSLYWYRQALGQGPEFLTYFNYEAQQDKSGLPNDRFSAERPEGSISTLTIQRTEQRDSAMYRCASSSGSTDTQYFGPGTRLTVL.